The present TCR beta chain was sequenced within a study of CD8 T cells in Susac syndrome. The RNA, about 0.45 to 1 ug, was put through reverse transcription using random hexamers. TCRdb analysed the immunoSEQ multiplex PCR reads with MiXCR anew, one entry per CDR3 protein. The data contain about 150,000 distinct CDR3 sequences, 85% to 95% of them singletons. Material: CD4+ T cells from PBMCs. The sequence was collected from a human donor with Susac syndrome.

This chain's CDR3 is CASSYLSPSSYEQYF. CDR3 nucleotide sequence: TGTGCCAGCAGTTACTTGTCACCCAGCTCCTACGAGCAGTACTTC. The chain carries TRBV6-5 and TRBJ2-7; unclear D gene. Germline assignment: CDR1 MNHEY and CDR2 SVGAGI. This CDR3 has 15 amino acids. V gave up 1 base and J gave up 0 bases, with 10 bases separating them.